Each of the 14 T cell receptor beta chains below was sequenced from the same sample in a study of blood T cell repertoires in COVID-19. Using immunoSEQ multiplex PCR, the repertoire was profiled, and TCRdb retains in-frame clones only, with some absent. The table lists some 64,000 clones, 79% of them singletons, with about 6% in the top ten. Specimen: peripheral blood. Receptors originate from a woman aged 55-69 years with acute or convalescent COVID-19.

The chain is built from TRBV27 and TRBJ2-1; 9 bases map to TRBD2. The trim removed 4 bases at V and 7 bases at J, leaving 5 bases unmatched. Germline-derived CDR1 and CDR2 are MNHEY and SMNVEV (reference sequence). The CDR3 is 14 residues long. The chain's CDR3 is CASSSLAGINEQFF. The CDR3 nucleotides are TGTGCCAGCAGTTCGCTAGCGGGGATAAATGAGCAGTTCTTC.

The chain employs TRBV11-2 and TRBJ1-4, with D possibly matching TRBD1 (6 bases). V lost 2 bases and J 6 bases, leaving 13 bases between the germline ends. This CDR3 has 15 amino acids. Germline CDR1 is SGHAT and CDR2 is FQNNGV. DNA for the CDR3: TGTGCCAGCAGCTTAAATTGGGGGCGGGATGAAAAACTGTTTTTT. Amino acid sequence: CASSLNWGRDEKLFF.

DNA for the CDR3: TGTGCCAGCAGTGACGGCAGGGGGGAAAACACCATATATTTT. Protein sequence: CASSDGRGENTIYF. The chain combines TRBV2 with TRBJ1-3; 7 bases map to TRBD1. This CDR3 contains 14 residues. The J segment lost 6 bases and the V segment lost 3 bases, leaving 5 bases of the junction unmatched. Germline V lookup: CDR1 SNHLY, CDR2 FYNNEI.

V is TRBV6-5 and J is TRBJ1-2; 7 bases align to TRBD1. V shed 7 bases and J 4 bases; nucleotides not matched to a gene: 9. This CDR3 has 14 amino acids. Germline CDR1 is MNHEY and CDR2 is SVGAGI. CDR3 loop: CASTQGDLSYGYTF. CDR3 DNA sequence: TGTGCCAGCACGCAGGGGGATTTGAGCTATGGCTACACCTTC.

Of note for this clone: Its ends do not fully match the called genes, so a read error is possible. The chain joins TRBV7-7 to TRBJ2-5; TRBD1 agrees at 8 bases. Germline CDR1 is SSHAT and CDR2 is FNYEAQ (reference sequence). This CDR3 is 14 amino acids long. This CDR3 reads CASSSTGGQETQYF. The CDR3 nucleotides are TGTGCTAGCAGCTCAACAGGGGGCCAAGAGACCCAGTACTTC.

The rearrangement joins TRBV5-4 to TRBJ1-2; D remains ambiguous. This CDR3 is built from 12 residues. V was shortened by 0 bases and J by 4 bases, with 4 bases between the two germline ends. Germline CDR1 SGHNT, CDR2 YYREEE (reference sequence). The CDR3 spells CASSLESYGYTF. CDR3 nucleotide sequence: TGTGCCAGCAGCTTGGAGAGCTATGGCTACACCTTC.

The chain combines TRBV5-6 with TRBJ2-5; perhaps TRBD1 as D (6 bases). Between the trimmed V and J ends, which lost 0 bases and 2 bases, there was a span of 11 bases. Germline V CDR1 and CDR2: SGHDT, YYEEEE. CDR3 length: 15 residues. The chain's CDR3 is CASSLGGGDQETQYF. The CDR3, as DNA: TGTGCCAGCAGCTTGGGTGGGGGCGATCAAGAGACCCAGTACTTC.

The chain employs TRBV5-4 and TRBJ1-6; D gene unclear. This CDR3 is built from 15 residues. The V gene's germline CDR1 is SGHNT and CDR2 YYREEE (reference sequence). V lost 4 bases and J 8 bases, leaving 16 bases between the germline ends. The CDR3 nucleotides read TGTGCCAGCAGCCAAATGGGGAGGGAAGATTCACCCCTCCACTTT. It specifies CASSQMGREDSPLHF. Supplemented by reference TRBV5-4 and TRBJ1-6, the full variable domain reads ETGVTQSPTHLIKTRGQQVTLRCSSQSGHNTVSWYQQALGQGPQFIFQYYREEENGRGNFPPRFSGLQFPNYSSELNVNALELDDSALYLCASSQMGREDSPLHFGNGTRLTVT.

The rearrangement links TRBV24-1 to TRBJ2-7, with a possible D match to TRBD1 (6 bases). V dropped 0 bases and J dropped 5 bases, with 19 bases sitting between them. Germline assignment: CDR1 KGHDR and CDR2 SFDVKD. CDR3 length: 17 amino acids. DNA for the CDR3: TGTGCCACCAGTGATTTGCAACTCCGGGACACCTCTGACGAGCAGTACTTC. As protein: CATSDLQLRDTSDEQYF.

This chain links TRBV28 with TRBJ1-5; TRBD1 is a possible D gene (5 bases). There are 15 residues in the CDR3. The V gene lost 7 bases and the J gene lost 2 bases, with 15 bases spanning the gap. Germline loops: CDR1 MDHEN, CDR2 SYDVKM. CDR3 sequence reads: CASTPTSRGNQPQHF. The CDR3 coding sequence is TGTGCCAGCACCCCGACGAGCAGGGGCAATCAGCCCCAGCATTTT.

The sample holds one count of this clone. CDR3 protein: CASSWGPYEQYF. The CDR3, as DNA: TGTGCCAGCAGCTGGGGGCCCTACGAGCAGTACTTC. This chain uses TRBV7-9 with TRBJ2-7, with D possibly TRBD1 on 6 matching bases. Per germline, CDR1 SEHNR and CDR2 FQNEAQ (reference sequence). This CDR3 comprises 12 residues. V lost 4 bases, J lost 2 bases, and 6 bases lay in between.

In this sample, this clone turned up many times. This CDR3 reads CSASERSNQPQHF. The CDR3 DNA is TGCAGTGCTAGTGAGAGGAGCAATCAGCCCCAGCATTTT. The chain recombines TRBV20-1 with TRBJ1-5, with D uncertain. CDR3 length: 13 residues. Germline values: CDR1 DFQATT, CDR2 SNEGSKA (reference sequence). With 3 bases removed from V and 1 base from J, the gap between germline ends came to 7 bases.

This clone showed up just once. This chain links TRBV7-9 with TRBJ2-5; no firm D call. Trimming left V 5 bases short and J 5 bases short, with 15 bases between. Germline loops: CDR1 SEHNR, CDR2 FQNEAQ (reference sequence). This CDR3 comprises 14 residues. In DNA, the CDR3 is TGTGCCAGCAGCCCACTACCTCCTACGGAGACCCAGTACTTC. This translates into CASSPLPPTETQYF.

This rearrangement joins TRBV7-9 to TRBJ2-2, with D tentatively TRBD1 (5 bases). From germline, CDR1 is SEHNR and CDR2 FQNEAQ (reference sequence). With 2 bases removed from V and 4 bases from J, the gap between germline ends came to 8 bases. The CDR3 runs 14 residues. The chain's CDR3 is CASSLRGFTGELFF. The CDR3 DNA follows: TGTGCCAGCAGCTTAAGGGGTTTCACCGGGGAGCTGTTTTTT.